Listed here are 28 T cell receptor beta chains from one sample, sequenced in a study of blood T cells in healthy people across ages. It was with a sample-barcoded 5' primer and a J-beta primer mix that a second PCR of roughly 6 to 12 cycles was run. TCRdb independently ran MiXCR on the 5' RACE reads; one entry per CDR3 protein. The sample lists under 1 million distinct CDR3 sequences, around 43% occurring once. The sample taken for sequencing was blood. These TCRs come from a man aged 60 to 75 in good health.

In its sample, this clonotype was seen many times. The chain joins TRBV4-2 to TRBJ2-1; 7 bases align to TRBD2. The CDR3 loop spans 16 amino acids. The V segment lost 5 bases and the J segment 0 bases; nucleotides outside the gene matches: 7. The V gene's germline CDR1 is LGHNA and CDR2 YNFKEQ. The CDR3 reads CASSSSGRSSYNEQFF. The CDR3 region has the DNA TGTGCCAGCAGCTCTAGCGGCCGGAGCTCCTACAATGAGCAGTTCTTC.

The genes are TRBV4-3 and TRBJ1-6; a weak D match, TRBD1 (5 bases). Looked up from germline, CDR1 is LGHNA and CDR2 is YSLEER. V dropped 6 bases and J dropped 0 bases, with 15 bases sitting between them. The CDR3 length is 17 residues. CDR3: CASSSGRASSYNSPLHF. The CDR3 DNA follows: TGCGCCAGCAGTAGTGGCAGGGCCAGCTCCTATAATTCACCCCTCCACTTT.

V gene TRBV7-2 combines with J gene TRBJ2-7; TRBD1 or TRBD2 may be the D gene (6 bases each). This CDR3 has 13 amino acids. The germline CDR1 and CDR2 sequences are SGHTA and FQGNSA. The V end was cut by 2 bases, the J end by 5 bases, with 10 bases between. DNA for the CDR3: TGTGCCAGCAGCTTACGGGGGCAAAACGAGCAGTACTTC. It translates to CASSLRGQNEQYF.

The V and J genes are TRBV6-2 or TRBV6-3 and TRBJ1-5; D may be TRBD1 (5 bases). Looked up from germline, CDR1 is MNHEY and CDR2 is SVGEGT. The CDR3 spans 14 residues. Between the trimmed V and J ends, which lost 6 bases and 7 bases, there was a span of 16 bases. DNA for the CDR3: TGTGCCAGCAGCTACGGGGGAATCTGGCAGCCCCAGCATTTT. The encoded protein is CASSYGGIWQPQHF.

The V call is TRBV7-2, the J call TRBJ1-4; D uncertain. The CDR3 extends over 15 amino acids. Per the germline V gene, CDR1 is SGHTA and CDR2 is FQGNSA. V was shortened by 4 bases and J by 0 bases, with 9 bases between the two germline ends. The CDR3, as DNA: TGTGCCAGCAGCTCGAGTCAAGCAACTAATGAAAAACTGTTTTTT. Translated, it gives CASSSSQATNEKLFF.

This clonotype has at least ten counts. The chain links TRBV14 to TRBJ2-7, with D tentatively TRBD2 (6 bases). CDR1 is SGHDN, CDR2 FVKESK, per germline. V was trimmed by 5 bases and J by 4 bases, leaving 9 bases between them. This CDR3 has 12 amino acids. The CDR3 reads CASSSGLYEQYF. CDR3 coding DNA: TGTGCCAGCAGCTCGGGACTTTACGAGCAGTACTTC.

The chain carries TRBV20-1 and TRBJ2-3; D uncertain. In germline, CDR1 is DFQATT, CDR2 SNEGSKA (reference sequence). The CDR3 loop spans 16 amino acids. The V end was cut by 3 bases, the J end by 0 bases, with 16 bases between. This chain's CDR3 is CSASTSGVPSTDTQYF. CDR3 DNA: TGCAGTGCTAGTACAAGTGGGGTCCCTAGCACAGATACGCAGTATTTT.

To note about this clonotype: The junction and the germline gene differ at one end; a read error may be behind it. The chain couples TRBV5-1 to TRBJ2-3; the match to TRBD2 covers 9 bases. This CDR3 spans 16 amino acids. Germline V lookup: CDR1 SGHRS, CDR2 YFSETQ. CDR3 region: CASSTPSGVTTDAQYF. Here the CDR3 DNA reads TGCGCCAGCAGCACCCCTAGCGGGGTAACCACAGATGCGCAGTATTTT.

This clonotype is a singleton in its sample. Mismatch with germline at one junction end may stem from a read error. The genes are TRBV20-1 and TRBJ1-1; D is unresolved. The CDR3 sequence is 16 residues long. Germline assignment: CDR1 DFQATT and CDR2 SNEGSKA (reference sequence). The CDR3 DNA sequence: TGCGGTGCTAGAGATCTAGCGCAGACAAAGAACACTGAAGCTTTCTTT. It yields the protein CGARDLAQTKNTEAFF.

This clonotype came up a few times. This chain joins TRBV29-1 and TRBJ1-1, with D maybe TRBD1 (5 bases). The CDR3 totals 14 residues. V was trimmed by 7 bases and J by 0 bases, leaving 15 bases between them. CDR1 is SQVTM, CDR2 ANQGSEA, per germline. DNA for the CDR3: TGCAGCGCACGGGACTCTACAGTGAACACTGAAGCTTTCTTT. Amino acid sequence: CSARDSTVNTEAFF.

The V and J genes are TRBV28 and TRBJ2-1; 11 nucleotides align to TRBD2. Unmatched junction bases numbered 3, after V lost 4 bases and J lost 1 base. The CDR3 totals 16 residues. Germline V gene sequence: CDR1 MDHEN, CDR2 SYDVKM. CDR3 in amino acids: CASSSASGGSYNEQFF. As DNA, the CDR3 is TGTGCCAGCAGTTCCGCTAGCGGGGGGTCCTACAATGAGCAGTTCTTC.

The chain links TRBV20-1 to TRBJ1-1; the D is unclear. Germline CDR1 reads DFQATT; CDR2 reads SNEGSKA (reference sequence). Trimming left V 2 bases short and J 1 base short, with 8 bases between. This CDR3 is built from 13 residues. The CDR3 here is CSARTRGNTEAFF. CDR3 coding DNA: TGCAGTGCTAGAACCAGAGGGAACACTGAAGCTTTCTTT.

This rearrangement joins TRBV28 to TRBJ2-1; D unclear. V lost 6 bases to trimming and J lost 1 base, with 16 bases between them. The germline V gene has CDR1 MDHEN and CDR2 SYDVKM. CDR3 size: 16 residues. CDR3 loop: CASRTSGPRSYNEQFF. The CDR3 DNA sequence: TGTGCCAGCAGAACTTCTGGCCCTCGGTCCTACAATGAGCAGTTCTTC.

This clonotype was detected a few times. J is TRBJ2-3 and V is TRBV12-3 or TRBV12-4, with TRBD2 matching over 11 bases. CDR3 size: 16 residues. V was pared by 7 bases and J by 0 bases, with 6 bases of the junction left unmatched. Here the CDR3 reads CASTLAGGSSTDTQYF. Written as DNA, the CDR3 is TGTGCCAGCACCCTAGCGGGGGGTTCTAGCACAGATACGCAGTATTTT.

V gene TRBV20-1 combines with J gene TRBJ2-7; 10 positions agree with TRBD1. The CDR3 contains 14 residues. Unmatched junction bases numbered 3, after V lost 2 bases and J lost 2 bases. CDR1 is DFQATT and CDR2 is SNEGSKA in the germline V gene (reference sequence). CDR3 DNA sequence: TGCAGTGCTAGACCGGGACAGGGGCCCTACGAGCAGTACTTC. It translates to CSARPGQGPYEQYF.

This rearrangement joins TRBV28 to TRBJ1-6; D is undetermined. The CDR3 is 15 amino acids. CDR1 is MDHEN, CDR2 SYDVKM, per germline. Between the trimmed V and J ends, which lost 6 bases and 6 bases, there was a span of 15 bases. In nucleotides, the CDR3 is TGTGCCAGCAGCAGTACAGAGAACCTTAATTCACCCCTCCACTTT. Translating gives CASSSTENLNSPLHF.

The J gene is TRBJ2-1, the V gene TRBV9, with TRBD1 as a possible D gene (6 bases). The V gene lost 3 bases and the J gene lost 0 bases, with 13 bases spanning the gap. In germline, CDR1 is SGDLS, CDR2 YYNGEE. The CDR3 consists of 16 residues. In nucleotides, the CDR3 is TGTGCCAGCAGCGCGGCAGGGGCAGCCTCCTACAATGAGCAGTTCTTC. Its protein product is CASSAAGAASYNEQFF.

The chain has TRBV20-1 and TRBJ2-2, with D possibly TRBD1 on 5 matching bases. The CDR3 is made up of 15 amino acids. Germline assignment: CDR1 DFQATT and CDR2 SNEGSKA (reference sequence). V lost 0 bases to trimming and J lost 1 base, with 9 bases between them. As DNA, the CDR3 is TGCAGTGCTAGAGAAGTAGGGGTGAACACCGGGGAGCTGTTTTTT. Residues: CSAREVGVNTGELFF.

The rearrangement links TRBV7-2 to TRBJ1-2; a possible D gene is TRBD1 (5 bases). V was shortened by 5 bases and J by 7 bases, with 17 bases between the two germline ends. The CDR3 spans 14 residues. Germline V gene data show CDR1 as SGHTA and CDR2 as FQGNSA. CDR3 bases: TGTGCCAGCAGCCTTTCGGGGGTATCCGCTGGCTACACCTTC. Amino acids: CASSLSGVSAGYTF.

This clonotype was seen ten or more times. The chain carries TRBV29-1 and TRBJ1-2, with D perhaps matching TRBD1 (5 bases). The CDR3 sequence is 15 residues long. CDR1 is SQVTM and CDR2 is ANQGSEA in the germline V gene. V lost 1 base and J 4 bases, leaving 16 bases between the germline ends. CDR3 amino acids: CSVEGGPKIPYGYTF. CDR3 nucleotide sequence: TGCAGCGTTGAAGGGGGACCCAAAATTCCCTATGGCTACACCTTC. Using reference TRBV29-1 and TRBJ1-2 for the parts outside the CDR3, the full variable domain is SAVISQKPSRDICQRGTSLTIQCQVDSQVTMMFWYRQQPGQSLTLIATANQGSEATYESGFVIDKFPISRPNLTFSTLTVSNMSPEDSSIYLCSVEGGPKIPYGYTFGSGTRLTVV.

The chain links TRBV5-6 to TRBJ2-1; 8 bases are shared with TRBD1. Gene TRBJ2-7 matches the end of the DNA better, so the J call may be wrong. CDR3 length: 15 residues. Germline CDR1 is SGHDT and CDR2 is YYEEEE. The CDR3 reads CASSTRTGFPCEQYF. The CDR3 DNA reads TGTGCCAGCAGCACCCGGACAGGGTTTCCCTGCGAGCAGTACTTC.

This clonotype was detected once. The chain joins TRBV6-6 to TRBJ2-1; D not resolved. Germline V lookup: CDR1 MNHNY, CDR2 SVGAGI (reference sequence). With 5 bases removed from V and 4 bases from J, the gap between germline ends came to 15 bases. This CDR3 comprises 15 residues. In nucleotides, the CDR3 is TGTGCCAGCAGTCCCCAAAGACTGAAGTACAATGAGCAGTTCTTC. The encoded protein is CASSPQRLKYNEQFF.

The chain is built from TRBV6-2 or TRBV6-3 and TRBJ1-5; D is possibly TRBD1 (6 bases). CDR1 and CDR2 (germline): MNHEY, SVGEGT. The CDR3 runs to 18 residues. The V end lost 0 bases, the J end lost 0 bases, and 15 bases lay between the germline ends. The CDR3, as DNA: TGTGCCAGCAGTTACTCGGGACACGCAATCGATAGCAATCAGCCCCAGCATTTT. Protein sequence: CASSYSGHAIDSNQPQHF.

CDR3: CASSFGLGGSTEAFF. The CDR3 DNA reads as TGTGCCAGCAGTTTCGGACTTGGGGGTAGCACTGAAGCTTTCTTT. V gene TRBV27 combines with J gene TRBJ1-1, with D tentatively TRBD1 (5 bases). The CDR3 has 15 residues. Germline CDR1 reads MNHEY; CDR2 reads SMNVEV (reference sequence). V was trimmed by 3 bases and J by 4 bases, leaving 15 bases between them.

A note on this clonotype: The junction does not match germline at one end; this may be a read error. The chain recombines TRBV6-1 with TRBJ2-1; D is undetermined. The J call may be faulty, since TRBJ2-7 better matches the DNA end. The CDR3 is 10 residues long. Germline loops: CDR1 MNHNS, CDR2 SASEGT. CDR3 amino acids: CVSSDREQYF. The CDR3 bases are TGTGTCAGCAGTGATCGGGAGCAGTACTTC.

The CDR3 DNA follows: TGTGCCAGCAGCTTAGGGTTCCGGGATGAGCAGTTCTTC. Its protein product is CASSLGFRDEQFF. This sequence joins TRBV7-2 and TRBJ2-1, with D hard to call. CDR3 length: 13 residues. With 1 base removed from V and 8 bases from J, the gap between germline ends came to 9 bases. CDR1 and CDR2 from the germline V gene are SGHTA and FQGNSA.

Of note for this clonotype: The junction differs from germline at one of its ends, possibly a read error. V and J are TRBV7-2 and TRBJ1-3; 9 nucleotides line up with TRBD1. In germline, CDR1 is SGHTA, CDR2 FQGNSA. The CDR3 is made up of 15 amino acids. The CDR3 nucleotides read TGTGCCAGCAGCTTAGTCGGGACAGGGAGAAATACCATATATTTT. It translates to CASSLVGTGRNTIYF.

The CDR3 loop reads CASSPDETMTSRAIYGYTF. In DNA, the CDR3 is TGTGCCAGCAGTCCTGACGAAACAATGACCAGCAGAGCCATCTATGGCTACACCTTC. The chain combines TRBV27 with TRBJ1-2; D remains unclear. Germline V gene data show CDR1 as MNHEY and CDR2 as SMNVEV (reference sequence). This CDR3 is 19 amino acids long. V lost 5 bases, J lost 4 bases, and 29 bases lay in between.